This TCR beta chain was sequenced during a study of vaccination and CD4 T cells after COVID-19. Sequencing of the DNA from cultured CD4+ T cells was carried out with the Oncomine TCR Beta short-read assay. Extraction of genomic DNA was performed on cultured CD4+ T cells. Each CDR3 protein is one row after TCRdb ran MiXCR on the PCR reads. The sample carries fewer than 7,500 distinct CDR3 sequences, 35% recorded once. A few counts support this clonotype. Its antigen remains unknown. The treatment is: roughly ten-day PBMC culture with coronavirus spike peptide pools or control peptides (ViraFEST assay). Ahead of the COVID-19 pandemic (2011-2018), the CD4+ T cells of the unexposed donor were collected. ViraFEST stimulated the growth of antigen-specific T cells using peptide pools and subsequently profiled their TCRs by sequencing. Each well held 2 million to 2.5 million PBMCs in IL-2 (roughly 10 IU/ml) medium with approximately 10 ug/ml peptide pools. Half the medium was exchanged for fresh IL-2 medium on days 3 and 7. CD4+ T cells were isolated by negative selection after approximately eleven days of culture.

Sequenced material: CD4+ T cells from blood, cultured in vitro. This TCR was sampled from a human donor in good health.

In DNA, the CDR3 is TGTGCCAGCAGCTTATCAGGGTTTGACTATGGCTACACCTTC. Translated, it gives CASSLSGFDYGYTF. The genes are TRBV7-2 and TRBJ1-2; D possibly corresponds to TRBD1 (5 bases). The germline CDR1 and CDR2 sequences are SGHTA and FQGNSA. V was shortened by 2 bases and J by 3 bases, with 10 bases between the two germline ends. The CDR3 contains 14 residues.